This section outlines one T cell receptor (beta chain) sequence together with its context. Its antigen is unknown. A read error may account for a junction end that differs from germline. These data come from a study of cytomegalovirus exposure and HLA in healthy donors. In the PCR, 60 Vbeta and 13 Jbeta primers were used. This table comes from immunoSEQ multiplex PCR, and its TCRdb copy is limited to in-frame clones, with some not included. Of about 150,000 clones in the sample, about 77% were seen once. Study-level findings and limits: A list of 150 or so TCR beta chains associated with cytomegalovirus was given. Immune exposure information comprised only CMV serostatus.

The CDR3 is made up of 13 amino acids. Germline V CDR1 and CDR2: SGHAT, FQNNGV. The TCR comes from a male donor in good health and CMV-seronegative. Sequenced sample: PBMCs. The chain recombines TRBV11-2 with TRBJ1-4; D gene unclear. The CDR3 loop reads CASSPGVGERLFF. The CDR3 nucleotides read TGTGCCAGCAGCCCAGGAGTCGGGGAAAGACTGTTTTTT.